Following are 13 T cell receptor beta chains from one sample sequenced in a study of cytomegalovirus exposure and HLA in healthy donors. Primers included in the PCR were 60 Vbeta and 13 Jbeta primers. Clones were sequenced by immunoSEQ multiplex PCR, and TCRdb holds only the in-frame ones, with some missing. The sample consists of 180,000 or so clones, around 80% of them appearing once. The specimen sequenced was PBMCs. These receptors were taken from a man aged 40-50 years in good health and CMV-seronegative.

This chain links TRBV6-1 with TRBJ1-2; D is perhaps TRBD1 (6 bases). The CDR3 runs to 13 residues. Germline-derived CDR1 and CDR2 are MNHNS and SASEGT. The V end lost 5 bases, the J end lost 3 bases, and 10 bases lay between the germline ends. The CDR3 here is CASSQQGDYGYTF. CDR3 nucleotide sequence: TGTGCCAGCAGTCAACAGGGTGACTATGGCTACACCTTC.

The chain combines TRBV2 with TRBJ2-3; 11 nucleotides line up with TRBD2. The CDR3 is 15 residues long. V dropped 6 bases and J dropped 7; count of bases not matched to a gene: 9. The V gene's germline CDR1 is SNHLY and CDR2 FYNNEI. This chain's CDR3 is CASRAGTSGSNTQYF. CDR3 in DNA: TGTGCCAGCAGGGCCGGGACTAGCGGAAGCAATACGCAGTATTTT.

This clone was picked up one time. The chain joins TRBV7-3 to TRBJ2-7, with TRBD1 matching 7 bases. The germline V gene has CDR1 SGHTA and CDR2 FQGTGA. The CDR3 totals 15 residues. The junction had 11 bases not matched to a gene; V was cut back by 5 bases and J by 4 bases. DNA for the CDR3: TGTGCCAGCAGCGTCACCCCCGGGACAGCATACGAGCAGTACTTC. Translated, it gives CASSVTPGTAYEQYF.

This clone is a singleton in its sample. The rearrangement joins TRBV5-1 to TRBJ1-3; D possibly corresponds to TRBD1 (5 bases). Germline CDR1 SGHRS, CDR2 YFSETQ. Deletions cut 0 bases from V and 0 bases from J, with 13 bases between. The CDR3 runs to 17 residues. The CDR3 DNA reads TGCGCCAGCAGCTTGGAACAGGATGTTCTCTCTGGAAACACCATATATTTT. Translating it yields CASSLEQDVLSGNTIYF.

The gene calls are TRBV9 and TRBJ1-5; D ambiguous. The germline CDR1 and CDR2 sequences are SGDLS and YYNGEE. The CDR3 has 15 amino acids. The V and J ends lost 4 bases and 6 bases respectively, with 17 bases between them. The CDR3 nucleotides are TGTGCCAGCAGCCCCGGGTCGGTGATAGGTCAGCCCCAGCATTTT. This encodes CASSPGSVIGQPQHF.

The V call is TRBV6-6, the J call TRBJ1-5; the D gene is possibly TRBD1 (6 bases). The CDR3 sequence is 15 residues long. The germline V and J ends were trimmed by 6 bases and 4 bases, with 16 bases remaining between them. Looked up from germline, CDR1 is MNHNY and CDR2 is SVGAGI (reference sequence). For the CDR3, the DNA is TGTGCCAGCAGCCGACCGGACAGCCCAAATCAGCCCCAGCATTTT. This gives the protein CASSRPDSPNQPQHF.

This clone was observed a single time. V gene TRBV29-1 combines with J gene TRBJ2-3, with D perhaps TRBD1 (6 bases). V was trimmed by 4 bases and J by 0 bases, leaving 14 bases between them. Germline V lookup: CDR1 SQVTM, CDR2 ANQGSEA. This CDR3 comprises 15 residues. CDR3 loop: CSVVVGAHSTDTQYF. For the CDR3, the DNA is TGCAGCGTTGTGGTGGGGGCCCATAGCACAGATACGCAGTATTTT.

This clone was counted a single time. The chain joins TRBV19 to TRBJ1-2, with TRBD1 matching over 7 bases. The CDR3 spans 11 residues. V dropped 10 bases and J dropped 2; count of bases not matched to a gene: 1. Germline values: CDR1 LNHDA, CDR2 SQIVND (reference sequence). CDR3 bases: TGTGCCACGACAGGGAACTATGGCTACACCTTC. As protein: CATTGNYGYTF.

The chain is built from TRBV7-9 and TRBJ2-3, with a possible D match to TRBD2 (5 bases). In germline, CDR1 is SEHNR, CDR2 FQNEAQ (reference sequence). V was pared by 1 base and J by 0 bases, with 8 bases between. CDR3 length: 15 residues. The CDR3 DNA is TGTGCCAGCAGCTTAGTTGGCGGGAGCACAGATACGCAGTATTTT. Its protein is CASSLVGGSTDTQYF.

The chain combines TRBV9 with TRBJ2-3, with D perhaps matching TRBD1 (6 bases). Germline lookup yields CDR1 SGDLS and CDR2 YYNGEE. The CDR3 loop spans 11 amino acids. V was shortened by 3 bases and J by 9 bases, with 8 bases between the two germline ends. CDR3 nucleotide sequence: TGTGCCAGCAGCGGAACAGGGACGCAGTATTTT. Protein: CASSGTGTQYF.

This chain uses TRBV6-1 with TRBJ1-5; 7 nucleotides line up with TRBD1. In germline, CDR1 is MNHNS, CDR2 SASEGT. V shed 1 base and J 7 bases; nucleotides not matched to a gene: 7. The CDR3 sequence is 15 residues long. The CDR3 region has the DNA TGTGCCAGCAGTGAAGAACAGGGGATGGGGCAGCCCCAGCATTTT. The encoded protein is CASSEEQGMGQPQHF.

This clone was picked up one time. This chain uses TRBV14 with TRBJ2-1, with 8 bases lining up with TRBD2. The CDR3 loop spans 16 amino acids. Trimming took 2 bases from V and 6 from J; bases not matched to a gene: 9. Germline CDR1 and CDR2: SGHDN and FVKESK. The DNA for the CDR3 is TGTGCCAGCAGCCAACCTTTCGGACTAGCCGGCAATGAGCAGTTCTTC. As protein: CASSQPFGLAGNEQFF.

The chain couples TRBV28 to TRBJ1-2; D call uncertain. Deletions cut 5 bases from V and 1 base from J, with 8 bases between. Looked up from germline, CDR1 is MDHEN and CDR2 is SYDVKM. This CDR3 spans 13 amino acids. The CDR3 loop is CASSNAVNYGYTF. Written as DNA, the CDR3 is TGTGCCAGCAGTAATGCAGTTAACTATGGCTACACCTTC.